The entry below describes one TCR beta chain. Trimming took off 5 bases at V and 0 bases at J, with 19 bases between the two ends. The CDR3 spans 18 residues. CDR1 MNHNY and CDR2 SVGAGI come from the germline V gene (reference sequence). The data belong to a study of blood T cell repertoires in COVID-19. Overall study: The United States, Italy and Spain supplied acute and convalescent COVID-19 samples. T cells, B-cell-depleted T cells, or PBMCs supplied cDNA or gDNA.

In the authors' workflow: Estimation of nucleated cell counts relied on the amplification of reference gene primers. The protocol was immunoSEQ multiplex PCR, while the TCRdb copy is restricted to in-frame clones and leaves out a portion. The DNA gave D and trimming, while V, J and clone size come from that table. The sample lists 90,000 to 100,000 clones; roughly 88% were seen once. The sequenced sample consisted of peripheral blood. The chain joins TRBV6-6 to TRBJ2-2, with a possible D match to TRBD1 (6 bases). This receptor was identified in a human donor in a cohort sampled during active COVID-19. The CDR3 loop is CASSQGPQGISNTGELFF. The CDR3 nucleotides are TGTGCCAGCAGTCAGGGACCCCAGGGGATCTCGAACACCGGGGAGCTGTTTTTT.